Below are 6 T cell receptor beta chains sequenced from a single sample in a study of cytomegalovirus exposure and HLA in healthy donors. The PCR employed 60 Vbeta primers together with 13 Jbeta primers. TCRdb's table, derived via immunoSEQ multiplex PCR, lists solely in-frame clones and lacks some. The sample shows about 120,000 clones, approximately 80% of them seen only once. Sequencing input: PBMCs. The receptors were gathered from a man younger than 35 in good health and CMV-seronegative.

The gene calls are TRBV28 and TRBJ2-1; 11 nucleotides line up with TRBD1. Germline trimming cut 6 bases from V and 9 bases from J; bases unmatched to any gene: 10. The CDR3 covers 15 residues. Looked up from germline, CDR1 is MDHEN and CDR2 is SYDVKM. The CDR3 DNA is TGTGCCAGCAGACGTCCGGGACAGGGGGTCGGTGAGCAGTTCTTC. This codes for CASRRPGQGVGEQFF.

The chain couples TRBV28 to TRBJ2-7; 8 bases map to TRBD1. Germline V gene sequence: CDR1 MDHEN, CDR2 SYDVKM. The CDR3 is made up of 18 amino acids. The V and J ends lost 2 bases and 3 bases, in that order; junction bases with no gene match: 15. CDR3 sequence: CASSLKARIRDRSYEQYF. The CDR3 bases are TGTGCCAGCAGTTTAAAGGCGAGGATCCGGGACAGGAGCTACGAGCAGTACTTC.

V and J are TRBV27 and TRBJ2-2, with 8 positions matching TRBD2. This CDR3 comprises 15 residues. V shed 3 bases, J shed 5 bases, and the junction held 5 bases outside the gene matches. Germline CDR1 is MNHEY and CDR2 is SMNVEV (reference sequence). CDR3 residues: CASSFGGLVTGELFF. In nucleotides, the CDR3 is TGTGCCAGCAGTTTCGGGGGACTAGTAACCGGGGAGCTGTTTTTT.

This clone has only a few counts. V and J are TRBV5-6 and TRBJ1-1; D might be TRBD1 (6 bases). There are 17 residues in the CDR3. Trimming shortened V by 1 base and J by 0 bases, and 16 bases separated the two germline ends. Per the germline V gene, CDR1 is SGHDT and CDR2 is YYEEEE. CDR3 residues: CASSLQGLGIMNTEAFF. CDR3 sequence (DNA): TGTGCCAGCAGCTTGCAGGGGCTAGGGATTATGAACACTGAAGCTTTCTTT.

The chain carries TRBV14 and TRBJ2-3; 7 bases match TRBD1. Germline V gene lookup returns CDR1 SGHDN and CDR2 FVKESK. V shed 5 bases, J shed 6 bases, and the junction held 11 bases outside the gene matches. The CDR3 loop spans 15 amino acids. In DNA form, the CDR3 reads TGTGCCAGCAGCAGGTCGTACAGGGGCCCGGATACGCAGTATTTT. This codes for CASSRSYRGPDTQYF.

CDR3 loop: CASSQGADLNTGELFF. Here the CDR3 DNA reads TGTGCCAGCAGCCAAGGGGCGGATTTAAACACCGGGGAGCTGTTTTTT. V is TRBV4-2 and J is TRBJ1-3; no reliable D call. The J call may be in error: the DNA end matches TRBJ2-2 better. From germline, CDR1 is LGHNA and CDR2 YNFKEQ. CDR3 length equals 16 residues.